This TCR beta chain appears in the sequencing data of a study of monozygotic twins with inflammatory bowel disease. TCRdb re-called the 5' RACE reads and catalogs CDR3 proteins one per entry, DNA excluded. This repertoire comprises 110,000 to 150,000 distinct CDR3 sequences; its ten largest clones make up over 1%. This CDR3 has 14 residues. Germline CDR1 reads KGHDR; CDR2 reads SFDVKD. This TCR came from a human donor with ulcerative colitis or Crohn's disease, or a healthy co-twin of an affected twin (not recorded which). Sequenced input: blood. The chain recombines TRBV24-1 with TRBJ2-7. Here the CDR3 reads CATSDLSVGYEQYF.